What follows are 18 T cell receptor beta chains derived from one specimen sequenced in a study of cytomegalovirus exposure and HLA in healthy donors. The data were produced by immunoSEQ multiplex PCR, yet TCRdb's version contains in-frame clones alone and is incomplete. The sample yields approximately 82,000 clones, 93% seen once. The sample taken for sequencing was PBMCs. The receptors stem from a man younger than 35 in good health and CMV-seronegative.

V gene TRBV7-9 combines with J gene TRBJ2-7; a weak D match, TRBD1 (5 bases). V was trimmed by 1 base and J by 6 bases, leaving 10 bases between them. This CDR3 comprises 13 residues. CDR1 is SEHNR and CDR2 is FQNEAQ in the germline V gene (reference sequence). CDR3 region: CASSLGREGEQYF. The DNA for the CDR3 is TGTGCCAGCAGCTTAGGCAGGGAAGGCGAGCAGTACTTC.

The table lists this clone with a count of one. No DNA is shown, since the ends of the CDR3 on it are uncertain; the CDR3 is the one TCRdb lists. The chain carries TRBV11-2 and TRBJ1-4. The CDR3 length is 16 residues, termini included. CDR1 is SGHAT and CDR2 is FQNNGV in the germline V gene. The CDR3 sequence: CASSLPVGRGTPAVFF.

The chain is built from TRBV10-3 and TRBJ2-7; tentatively, D is TRBD1 (6 bases). In germline, CDR1 is ENHRY, CDR2 SYGVKD. CDR3 length: 15 residues. Trimming took off 2 bases at V and 3 bases at J, with 14 bases between the two ends. CDR3 nucleotide sequence: TGTGCCATCAGTGAGCCAGACAGGCCTGTCTACGAGCAGTACTTC. Translated: CAISEPDRPVYEQYF.

The rearrangement joins TRBV5-1 to TRBJ1-1, with D possibly matching TRBD1 (6 bases). The CDR3 spans 14 residues. V shed 4 bases and J shed 3 bases, with 13 bases lying between them. CDR1 and CDR2 from the germline V gene are SGHRS and YFSETQ. CDR3 sequence: CASSPQGQDTEAFF. In nucleotides, the CDR3 is TGCGCCAGCAGCCCTCAGGGGCAGGACACTGAAGCTTTCTTT.

V usage is TRBV7-9 and J usage is TRBJ2-2, with 7 positions matching TRBD1. Germline CDR1 SEHNR, CDR2 FQNEAQ (reference sequence). The V and J ends lost 2 bases and 2 bases, in that order; junction bases with no gene match: 5. CDR3 length: 16 amino acids. This chain's CDR3 is CASSLLRDRNTGELFF. The CDR3, as DNA: TGTGCCAGCAGCTTACTCCGGGACAGAAACACCGGGGAGCTGTTTTTT.

The sample holds a few counts of this clone. The chain joins TRBV7-9 to TRBJ1-5; D perhaps matches TRBD1 (6 bases). The V gene's germline CDR1 is SEHNR and CDR2 FQNEAQ (reference sequence). V lost 1 base and J 0 bases, leaving 10 bases between the germline ends. This CDR3 spans 16 amino acids. CDR3: CASSLDAGASNQPQHF. The DNA of the CDR3 is TGTGCCAGCAGCTTAGATGCAGGGGCTAGCAATCAGCCCCAGCATTTT.

The chain uses TRBV7-9 and TRBJ1-1; D is unresolved. CDR3 length: 11 amino acids. Trimming removed 3 bases from V and 9 bases from J, with 8 bases in between. Germline V gene sequence: CDR1 SEHNR, CDR2 FQNEAQ (reference sequence). CDR3: CASSFPVQAFF. CDR3 coding DNA: TGTGCCAGCAGCTTCCCGGTCCAAGCTTTCTTT.

This chain links TRBV6-1 with TRBJ2-7; TRBD1 matches at 9 bases. The CDR3 is made up of 15 amino acids. J was trimmed by 2 bases and V by 6 bases; bases with no gene match: 8. In germline, CDR1 is MNHNS, CDR2 SASEGT. CDR3 in amino acids: CASSPQGASPYEQYF. CDR3 coding DNA: TGTGCCAGCAGCCCACAGGGGGCGTCCCCCTACGAGCAGTACTTC.

This clone was seen more than once but under ten times. V usage is TRBV27 and J usage is TRBJ1-1, with D maybe TRBD1 (6 bases). Germline values: CDR1 MNHEY, CDR2 SMNVEV (reference sequence). This CDR3 spans 13 amino acids. The V end lost 2 bases, the J end lost 3 bases, and 7 bases lay between the germline ends. The CDR3 nucleotides are TGTGCCAGCAGTTTAAAGGGGGACACTGAAGCTTTCTTT. This gives the protein CASSLKGDTEAFF.

This clone was observed once. The rearrangement uses TRBV10-3 and TRBJ2-7; perhaps TRBD1 as D (6 bases). CDR1 is ENHRY and CDR2 is SYGVKD in the germline V gene. V was pared by 4 bases and J by 3 bases, with 16 bases between. The CDR3 runs to 15 residues. CDR3 coding DNA: TGTGCCATCAGTGGAAGTCGGGACACTAGCTACGAGCAGTACTTC. This sequence encodes CAISGSRDTSYEQYF.

This rearrangement joins TRBV6-5 to TRBJ1-1; D is unclear. This CDR3 has 12 amino acids. From germline, CDR1 is MNHEY and CDR2 SVGAGI. V lost 2 bases and J lost 1, with 2 bases in between. The DNA of the CDR3 is TGTGCCAGCAGTTACCAGAACACTGAAGCTTTCTTT. Translated, it gives CASSYQNTEAFF.

This chain connects TRBV2 to TRBJ2-2, with no clear D. Germline V gives CDR1 SNHLY, CDR2 FYNNEI. The V end lost 7 bases, the J end lost 4 bases, and 7 bases lay between the germline ends. This CDR3 comprises 12 residues. CDR3 residues: CASIGSTGELFF. CDR3 DNA: TGTGCCAGCATTGGCTCCACCGGGGAGCTGTTTTTT.

The chain uses TRBV11-2 and TRBJ2-7, with D perhaps matching TRBD1 (5 bases). CDR1 is SGHAT, CDR2 FQNNGV, per germline. This CDR3 spans 12 amino acids. The germline V and J ends were trimmed by 8 bases and 0 bases, with 8 bases remaining between them. The CDR3 sequence: CASGQGSYEQYF. The CDR3 region has the DNA TGTGCCAGCGGGCAGGGCTCCTACGAGCAGTACTTC.

The chain uses TRBV28 and TRBJ2-1; weak D call: TRBD1 (5 bases). This CDR3 has 12 residues. V lost 3 bases, J lost 8 bases, and 8 bases lay in between. CDR1 and CDR2 from the germline V gene are MDHEN and SYDVKM. As DNA, the CDR3 is TGTGCCAGCAGTTTCAGGGATCATGAGCAGTTCTTC. Its protein is CASSFRDHEQFF.

The gene calls are TRBV29-1 and TRBJ2-7; TRBD1 aligns across 10 bases. Germline V gene lookup returns CDR1 SQVTM and CDR2 ANQGSEA. The CDR3 contains 14 residues. The junction had 4 bases not matched to a gene; V was cut back by 4 bases and J by 1 base. The CDR3 nucleotides read TGCAGCGTTGCGGGGGACAGGGGTTCCTACGAGCAGTACTTC. It codes for CSVAGDRGSYEQYF.

The J gene is TRBJ2-7, the V gene TRBV5-6; D possibly corresponds to TRBD1 (6 bases). The CDR3 consists of 14 residues. The V end was cut by 3 bases, the J end by 2 bases, with 12 bases between. Germline CDR1 SGHDT, CDR2 YYEEEE. CDR3 sequence (DNA): TGTGCCAGCAGCTCACAGGGTTGGCCCTACGAGCAGTACTTC. This gives the protein CASSSQGWPYEQYF.

This chain joins TRBV5-6 and TRBJ1-1, with 7 positions matching TRBD1. This CDR3 region has 16 residues. Germline-derived CDR1 and CDR2 are SGHDT and YYEEEE. The junction had 9 bases not matched to a gene; V was cut back by 4 bases and J by 0 bases. The CDR3 bases are TGTGCCAGCAGCCAAAGAATGACAGGGTTGAACACTGAAGCTTTCTTT. Its translation: CASSQRMTGLNTEAFF.

This clone appeared a single time. J is TRBJ2-2 and V is TRBV7-2; 7 positions match TRBD1. The CDR3 is 16 residues long. CDR1 is SGHTA and CDR2 is FQGNSA in the germline V gene. V dropped 0 bases and J dropped 7; count of bases not matched to a gene: 8. Here the CDR3 reads CASSLAGPGGGGELFF. CDR3 coding DNA: TGTGCCAGCAGCTTAGCGGGGCCAGGGGGTGGCGGGGAGCTGTTTTTT.